The clone carrying this T cell receptor beta chain showed up just once. The data derive from a study of blood T cell repertoires in COVID-19. Background on the study: Specimens from acute and convalescent COVID-19 originated in the United States, Italy and Spain.

Per the original data handling: Researchers report that nucleated cell counts were estimated from reference gene primer amplification. Repertoires were generated with immunoSEQ multiplex PCR, while TCRdb's copy carries only in-frame clones and drops some. For V, J and clone size, that table is used; D and trimming come from the DNA. The repertoire holds about 480,000 clones, with about 87% as singletons. While infection was still active, Seattle patients were enrolled and then followed longitudinally. The trim removed 5 bases at V and 3 bases at J, leaving 6 bases unmatched. The germline V gene encodes CDR1 LGHNT and CDR2 FRNRAP. The length of the CDR3 is 15 residues.

The clonotype was recovered from a woman aged 45-59 years with COVID-19, enrolled during active disease. This chain uses TRBV12-5 with TRBJ2-5, with 10 bases matching TRBD1. Sequencing was performed on peripheral blood. This CDR3 reads CASGLRQGAEETQYF. CDR3 coding DNA: TGTGCTAGTGGTCTCCGACAGGGGGCAGAAGAGACCCAGTACTTC. Variable domain in full (rest from reference TRBV12-5 and TRBJ2-5): DARVTQTPRHKVTEMGQEVTMRCQPILGHNTVFWYRQTMMQGLELLAYFRNRAPLDDSGMPKDRFSAEMPDATLATLKIQPSEPRDSAVYFCASGLRQGAEETQYFGPGTRLLVL.